These 25 T cell receptor beta chains originate from one sample sequenced in a study of CD8 T cells in Susac syndrome. The RNA, roughly 0.45 to 1 ug, was put through reverse transcription using random hexamers. TCRdb itself ran the immunoSEQ multiplex PCR reads through MiXCR, one entry per CDR3 protein. The sample holds some 300,000 distinct CDR3 sequences, 89% seen once. Specimen: CD8+ T cells from PBMCs. The receptors derive from a human donor with multiple sclerosis.

This clonotype was recorded only once. The rearrangement links TRBV27 to TRBJ1-1, with 7 bases aligning to TRBD1. This CDR3 is built from 13 residues. Germline V gene data show CDR1 as MNHEY and CDR2 as SMNVEV (reference sequence). Germline trimming cut 2 bases from V and 4 bases from J; bases unmatched to any gene: 1. The CDR3 nucleotides read TGTGCCAGCAGTTTAAGGGGGCCCACTGAAGCTTTCTTT. The encoded protein is CASSLRGPTEAFF.

The chain recombines TRBV29-1 with TRBJ2-1; TRBD2 matches at 9 bases. J lost 2 bases, V lost 1 base, and 6 bases had no gene match. Germline loops: CDR1 SQVTM, CDR2 ANQGSEA. The CDR3 runs 16 residues. The CDR3 sequence: CSVEVWPSGAYNEQFF. DNA of the CDR3: TGCAGCGTTGAAGTATGGCCTAGCGGGGCCTACAATGAGCAGTTCTTC.

The chain uses TRBV5-5 and TRBJ2-1; TRBD1 matches at 7 bases. In germline, CDR1 is SGHKS, CDR2 YYEKEE (reference sequence). The CDR3 is 12 residues long. The CDR3 region is CGAGGWRNEQFF. CDR3 bases: TGTGGGGCAGGGGGTTGGCGCAATGAGCAGTTCTTC. Drawing the rest from reference TRBV5-5 and TRBJ2-1, the complete variable domain is DAGVTQSPTHLIKTRGQQVTLRCSPISGHKSVSWYQQVLGQGPQFIFQYYEKEERGRGNFPDRFSARQFPNYSSELNVNALLLGDSALYLCGAGGWRNEQFFGPGTRLTVL.

The V and J genes are TRBV6-2 or TRBV6-3 and TRBJ1-5, with D unresolved. Germline assignment: CDR1 MNHEY and CDR2 SVGEGT. Trimming stripped 0 bases from V and 2 bases from J, with 11 bases between. The CDR3 has 16 residues. The CDR3: CASSYSIGIGNQPQHF. The CDR3 DNA reads as TGTGCCAGCAGTTACTCGATCGGTATAGGCAATCAGCCCCAGCATTTT.

V usage is TRBV18 and J usage is TRBJ1-5; 7 bases match TRBD1. The CDR3 length is 16 residues. From germline, CDR1 is KGHSH and CDR2 LQKENI. Unmatched junction bases numbered 11, after V lost 2 bases and J lost 7 bases. The CDR3 sequence is CASSPEDRVTTQPQHF. CDR3 sequence (DNA): TGTGCCAGCTCACCAGAAGACAGGGTGACTACACAGCCCCAGCATTTT.

V is TRBV30 and J is TRBJ1-1; unclear D gene. Germline V gives CDR1 GTSNPN, CDR2 SVGIG (reference sequence). V was trimmed by 3 bases and J by 4 bases, leaving 6 bases between them. The CDR3 has 11 amino acids. The CDR3 DNA follows: TGTGCCTGGAGCGACCCCACTGAAGCTTTCTTT. Residues: CAWSDPTEAFF.

This chain uses TRBV7-2 with TRBJ2-5; D assignment may be TRBD1 or TRBD2 (6 bases each). The V gene's germline CDR1 is SGHTA and CDR2 FQGNSA. CDR3 length: 13 residues. Trimming took off 4 bases at V and 3 bases at J, with 9 bases between the two ends. The DNA for the CDR3 is TGTGCCAGCAGCTGGAGGGGGGAAGAGACCCAGTACTTC. The encoded protein is CASSWRGEETQYF.

The DNA of the CDR3 is TGCAGTGTTAAGGGCGGGACAGGCATCTACAATGAGCAGTTCTTC. Encoded protein: CSVKGGTGIYNEQFF. The V gene is TRBV20-1, the J gene TRBJ2-1; 8 positions agree with TRBD1. Germline values: CDR1 DFQATT, CDR2 SNEGSKA (reference sequence). With 7 bases clipped from V and 3 bases from J, the junction kept 11 bases outside the gene matches. The CDR3 spans 15 residues.

The rearrangement uses TRBV9 and TRBJ2-5; D remains unclear. V dropped 0 bases and J dropped 1 base, with 7 bases sitting between them. CDR1 is SGDLS, CDR2 YYNGEE, per germline. The CDR3 runs 14 residues. The CDR3 region has the DNA TGTGCCAGCAGCGTAGGGGGTACCCAAGAGACCCAGTACTTC. Amino acids: CASSVGGTQETQYF.

As to this clonotype: The germline gene is not matched at one end of the junction; a read error may be the cause. The V gene is TRBV5-6, the J gene TRBJ2-1, with D maybe TRBD2 (5 bases). There are 12 residues in the CDR3. The V gene's germline CDR1 is SGHDT and CDR2 YYEEEE. The DNA for the CDR3 is TGTGCCAGCAGTTATATAGCGCCCCCTAGGGTCTTC. Its protein is CASSYIAPPRVF.

The chain employs TRBV29-1 and TRBJ2-1, with TRBD2 matching over 13 bases. Germline CDR1 SQVTM, CDR2 ANQGSEA. V lost 3 bases to trimming and J lost 7 bases; unmatched junction nucleotides: 3. CDR3 length: 14 residues. This chain's CDR3 is CSVDGLAGANEQFF. As DNA, the CDR3 is TGCAGCGTTGATGGACTAGCGGGAGCGAATGAGCAGTTCTTC.

This clonotype is a singleton in its sample. The chain recombines TRBV25-1 with TRBJ1-6; 9 bases align to TRBD1. Germline CDR1 MGHDK, CDR2 SYGVNS. V trimming: 4 bases; J trimming: 9 bases; junction bases outside the gene matches: 7. The CDR3 spans 15 residues. The CDR3 nucleotides read TGTGCCAGCAGTGTGGGGACAGGGACTTTTTCACCCCTCCACTTT. Its protein is CASSVGTGTFSPLHF.

The CDR3 here is CASSLSDRLNTEAFF. CDR3 DNA sequence: TGTGCCAGCAGCTTATCGGACAGGTTGAACACTGAAGCTTTCTTT. The rearrangement joins TRBV7-9 to TRBJ1-1; 7 nucleotides align to TRBD1. The CDR3 is 15 amino acids. Losses at the gene ends were 2 bases for V and 0 bases for J; bases not matched to a gene: 3. Germline loops: CDR1 SEHNR, CDR2 FQNEAQ (reference sequence).

In its sample, this clonotype was seen once. The CDR3 loop reads CASSPYGKGTSTGELFF. The CDR3 DNA sequence: TGTGCCAGCTCACCCTACGGCAAAGGCACGTCCACCGGGGAGCTGTTTTTT. The chain joins TRBV18 to TRBJ2-2; D not certain. V was pared by 3 bases and J by 4 bases, with 18 bases between. Germline V gene data show CDR1 as KGHSH and CDR2 as LQKENI. The CDR3 covers 17 residues.

The chain couples TRBV12-3 or TRBV12-4 to TRBJ2-7; possible D gene TRBD1, 6 bases. This CDR3 has 15 residues. V was pared by 7 bases and J by 6 bases, with 22 bases between. The CDR3 coding sequence is TGTGCCAGCACCCAAAAAAACAGGGAGACTGGCGAGCAGTACTTC. It codes for CASTQKNRETGEQYF.

The gene calls are TRBV29-1 and TRBJ1-3; possibly TRBD1 for D (6 bases). CDR1 and CDR2 (germline): SQVTM, ANQGSEA. The CDR3 runs to 13 residues. The CDR3, as DNA: TGCGGGTACTGGACAGTCTCTGGAAACACCATATATTTT. This codes for CGYWTVSGNTIYF.

The rearrangement joins TRBV20-1 to TRBJ2-1, with 10 bases that match TRBD1. Germline V lookup: CDR1 DFQATT, CDR2 SNEGSKA (reference sequence). This CDR3 spans 15 amino acids. Trimming at V came to 4 bases and at J to 4 bases, leaving 7 bases not matched to a gene. The CDR3 protein is CSATEDRGGYNEQFF. For the CDR3, the DNA is TGCAGTGCTACCGAGGACAGGGGGGGTTACAATGAGCAGTTCTTC.

The chain recombines TRBV7-2 with TRBJ1-5; D is possibly TRBD1 (6 bases). CDR3 length: 14 residues. Germline V gives CDR1 SGHTA, CDR2 FQGNSA. Trimming removed 3 bases from V and 6 bases from J, with 12 bases in between. The DNA of the CDR3 is TGTGCCAGCAGCTTCTTAGGGGGTAGTCAGCCCCAGCATTTT. Translation gives CASSFLGGSQPQHF.

The V gene is TRBV6-6, the J gene TRBJ2-5; no reliable D call. V was pared by 0 bases and J by 1 base, with 9 bases between. CDR1 MNHNY and CDR2 SVGAGI come from the germline V gene (reference sequence). The CDR3 spans 15 residues. Here the CDR3 reads CASSYSRISQETQYF. The CDR3 nucleotides read TGTGCCAGCAGTTACTCTCGGATCAGCCAAGAGACCCAGTACTTC.

This sequence joins TRBV6-2 or TRBV6-3 and TRBJ2-5; D gene ambiguous. The CDR3 has 15 amino acids. Trimming stripped 2 bases from V and 5 bases from J, with 15 bases between. Germline V lookup: CDR1 MNHEY, CDR2 SVGEGT. CDR3 sequence reads: CASSYGGRFGETQYF. CDR3 nucleotides: TGTGCCAGCAGTTACGGTGGCCGCTTCGGGGAGACCCAGTACTTC.

The genes are TRBV5-4 and TRBJ2-7, with 8 bases fitting TRBD2. V dropped 4 bases and J dropped 3; count of bases not matched to a gene: 3. CDR3 length equals 13 residues. Looked up from germline, CDR1 is SGHNT and CDR2 is YYREEE (reference sequence). The CDR3 nucleotides read TGTGCCAGCAGCGCGGGACTAGACTACGAGCAGTACTTC. Translated, it gives CASSAGLDYEQYF.

This clonotype has just one count. V usage is TRBV20-1 and J usage is TRBJ2-1; 9 bases agree with TRBD2. Germline CDR1 and CDR2: DFQATT and SNEGSKA (reference sequence). The trim removed 0 bases at V and 7 bases at J, leaving 7 bases unmatched. The CDR3 covers 15 residues. CDR3: CSARDEAGGVNEQFF. The CDR3 coding sequence is TGCAGTGCTAGAGATGAGGCGGGAGGGGTGAATGAGCAGTTCTTC.

The chain is built from TRBV7-6 and TRBJ2-5; 7 nucleotides match TRBD1. V lost 3 bases and J lost 3; bases outside the gene matches: 10. Per germline, CDR1 SGHVS and CDR2 FNYEAQ. The CDR3 sequence is 16 residues long. CDR3 nucleotides: TGTGCCAGCAGCTTTGGAGATCGGACAGGAGAAGAGACCCAGTACTTC. This codes for CASSFGDRTGEETQYF.

This chain joins TRBV27 and TRBJ2-7; 7 bases are shared with TRBD2. This CDR3 spans 15 amino acids. V lost 4 bases, J lost 6 bases, and 12 bases stayed unmatched. Germline V lookup: CDR1 MNHEY, CDR2 SMNVEV (reference sequence). This CDR3 is CASSSTSLALSEQYF. DNA for the CDR3: TGTGCCAGCAGTTCGACTAGCTTAGCCCTTAGCGAGCAGTACTTC.

V and J are TRBV7-9 and TRBJ1-1; 7 bases line up with TRBD1. With V trimmed by 4 bases and J by 0 bases, 5 bases remained unmatched. The germline V gene encodes CDR1 SEHNR and CDR2 FQNEAQ (reference sequence). This CDR3 has 15 amino acids. In nucleotides, the CDR3 is TGTGCCAGCAGCTCCGACAGGGATTTGAACACTGAAGCTTTCTTT. It specifies CASSSDRDLNTEAFF.